The T cell receptor (beta chain) under discussion was sequenced for a study of human T cells and chemical hapten exposure. The study's findings and limits: Against controls, expanded TCRs gave rise to significantly more large CDR3 similarity clusters. Healthy people's immune response may differ from that of the donors, who had alopecia. Sensitizing to DPC left TCRs with a frequency above 1 in 1000 unaltered.

The library tagged each cDNA molecule with unique molecular identifiers. TCRdb independently ran MiXCR on the RACE reads; one entry per CDR3 protein. The profile shows around 300,000 distinct CDR3 sequences, around 7% of them singletons. Indicated time point: patch test 1, 2 weeks after DPC sensitization. Documented treatment: therapeutic diphenylcyclopropenone sensitization with weekly scalp DPC. The trim removed 6 bases at V and 2 bases at J, leaving 1 base unmatched. The CDR3 length is 14 residues. Germline V gives CDR1 MNHEY, CDR2 SVGEGT. This clonotype has only a few counts. Its antigen is as yet unknown.

This chain joins TRBV6-2 or TRBV6-3 and TRBJ2-6; 7 bases are a match to TRBD1. This receptor was obtained from a woman aged 18-29 years with alopecia areata. Some clones in this sample may be carry-over from other donors' samples. The sequenced sample was whole blood, obtained in connection with sensitization to the hapten diphenylcyclopropenone (DPC). The CDR3, as DNA: TGTGCCAGCAGGGGGACAGCTGGGGCCAACGTCCTGACTTTC. This translates into CASRGTAGANVLTF.